Below are 5 T cell receptor beta chains sequenced from a single sample in a study of graft-versus-host responses after intestinal transplantation. The method was immunoSEQ multiplex PCR; TCRdb's version includes in-frame clones alone and lacks a portion of them. This repertoire shows 70,000 to 75,000 clones, roughly 90% found once; its top ten account for 2.5%. Antigens for these TCRs are unknown. This specimen consisted of unstimulated CD8+ T cells sorted from spleen or lymph node cells, obtained before intestinal transplant. The origin of the receptors is a human donor who received an intestinal transplant.

J is TRBJ1-5 and V is TRBV28; D is uncertain. CDR1 is MDHEN and CDR2 is SYDVKM in the germline V gene. V lost 2 bases and J 3 bases, leaving 11 bases between the germline ends. This CDR3 region has 15 residues. The chain's CDR3 is CASSLNGGLNQPQHF. The CDR3, as DNA: TGTGCCAGCAGTTTAAATGGAGGTCTCAATCAGCCCCAGCATTTT.

The chain employs TRBV28 and TRBJ1-4; D is undetermined. The CDR3 spans 15 residues. In germline, CDR1 is MDHEN, CDR2 SYDVKM. Trimming took off 5 bases at V and 0 bases at J, with 10 bases between the two ends. The CDR3 sequence: CASSPGRATNEKLFF. The CDR3 coding sequence is TGTGCCAGCAGTCCCGGGAGGGCAACTAATGAAAAACTGTTTTTT.

The chain couples TRBV10-3 to TRBJ2-5; D gene unclear. The DNA end favors TRBJ2-7, so the J call may be wrong. CDR1 ENHRY and CDR2 SYGVKD come from the germline V gene. This CDR3 is 18 amino acids long. CDR3 protein: CAISESDGLTSSDYEQYF. CDR3 sequence (DNA): TGTGCCATCAGTGAGTCGGACGGGTTGACTTCGAGCGACTACGAGCAGTACTTC.

The gene calls are TRBV28 and TRBJ2-7; 11 nucleotides agree with TRBD1. CDR3 length: 17 amino acids. The V gene end was trimmed by 5 bases and the J gene end by 2 bases; junction bases not matched to a gene: 11. CDR1 and CDR2 (germline): MDHEN, SYDVKM. In DNA form, the CDR3 reads TGTGCCAGCAGTCTAACCCACCGGGACAGGGGGACCTACGAGCAGTACTTC. Protein sequence: CASSLTHRDRGTYEQYF. Full variable domain (rest looked up from reference TRBV28 and TRBJ2-7): DVKVTQSSRYLVKRTGEKVFLECVQDMDHENMFWYRQDPGLGLRLIYFSYDVKMKEKGDIPEGYSVSREKKERFSLILESASTNQTSMYLCASSLTHRDRGTYEQYFGPGTRLTVT.

The chain couples TRBV6-1 to TRBJ2-5; the D gene is possibly TRBD2 (6 bases). V was pared by 1 base and J by 5 bases, with 11 bases between. The CDR3 contains 14 residues. The V gene's germline CDR1 is MNHNS and CDR2 SASEGT. In nucleotides, the CDR3 is TGTGCCAGCAGTGAAGGGAGGGAGGTGGAGACCCAGTACTTC. It yields the protein CASSEGREVETQYF.